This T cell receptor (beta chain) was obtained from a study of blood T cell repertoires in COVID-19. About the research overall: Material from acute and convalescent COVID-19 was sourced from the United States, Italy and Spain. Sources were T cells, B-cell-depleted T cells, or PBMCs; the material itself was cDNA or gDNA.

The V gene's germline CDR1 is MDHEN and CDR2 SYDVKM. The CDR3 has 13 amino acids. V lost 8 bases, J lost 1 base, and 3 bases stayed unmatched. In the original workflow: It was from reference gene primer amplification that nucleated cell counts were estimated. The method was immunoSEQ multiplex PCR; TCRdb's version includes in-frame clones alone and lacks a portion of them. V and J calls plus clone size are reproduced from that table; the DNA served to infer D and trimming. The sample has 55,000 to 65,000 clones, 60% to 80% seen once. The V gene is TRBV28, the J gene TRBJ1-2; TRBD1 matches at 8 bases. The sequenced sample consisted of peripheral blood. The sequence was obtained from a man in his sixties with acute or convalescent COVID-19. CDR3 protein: CASRQGNNYGYTF. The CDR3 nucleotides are TGTGCCAGCCGACAGGGGAATAACTATGGCTACACCTTC.